These T cell receptor beta chains were read from a single sample in a study of shared clonotypes between healthy human individuals. Some clones are missing from TCRdb's copy, which holds only in-frame ones; the method was immunoSEQ multiplex PCR. The sample yields about 2.2 million clones, 90% to 95% seen once. The sample was naive CD8+ T cells from PBMCs. Every receptor here comes from a man between 18 and 29 years old in good health. Some clones in this sample may be carry-over from other donors' samples. The CDR3 runs from the conserved cysteine through the conserved F or W. D genes are given only for firm matches. Size is stated for part of the rows, as once, few or many counts, or as a class when the clone is expanded.

TRBV5-8	TRBJ2-7	.	.	TGTGCCAGCAGCTCCCATGAAGGCGAGCAGTACTTC	CASSSHEGEQYF
TRBV7-8	TRBJ1-2	.	.	TGTGCCAGCAGCTTAGAGCCTCTAGGGGTTCGTAATGGCTACACCTTC	CASSLEPLGVRNGYTF
TRBV9	TRBJ2-3	TRBD2	.	TGTGCCAGCAGCGGCGAATATCCAATAGCGGGAGGCCTTGGGGATACGCAGTATTTT	CASSGEYPIAGGLGDTQYF
TRBV11-2	TRBJ2-1	.	.	TGTGCCAGCAGCTTAGCCCGGACTATTAGTGAGGGTGAGCAGTTCTTC	CASSLARTISEGEQFF
TRBV14	TRBJ2-1	TRBD2	once	TGTGCCAGCAGCCAAGGGTCCCGGGGGGGCGAGCAGTTCTTC	CASSQGSRGGEQFF
TRBV29-1	TRBJ1-1	.	.	TGCAGCGCCCTGAAGGGGCTGGGGGCTTTCTTT	CSALKGLGAFF
TRBV5-4	TRBJ1-1	TRBD1	.	TGTGCCAGCAGCTTGGAATCAGACAGGGTCCCGGGCTGGACTGAAGCTTTCTTT	CASSLESDRVPGWTEAFF
TRBV10-3	TRBJ1-1	.	.	TGTGCCATCAGTGTTTCAGGGGTGGCGACTGAAGCTTTCTTT	CAISVSGVATEAFF
TRBV10-3	TRBJ1-3	TRBD1	.	TGTGCCATCAGTGAGGGCAGGACAGGGTCCGGAAACACCATATATTTT	CAISEGRTGSGNTIYF
TRBV25-1	TRBJ2-5	.	.	TGTGCCAGCGCATCCTCCGGGACACTAAAGTACCAAGAGACCCAGTACTTC	CASASSGTLKYQETQYF
TRBV6-6	TRBJ2-5	.	once	TGTGCCAGCCTCGACAGGGAGGGGACCCAGTACTTC	CASLDREGTQYF
TRBV7-2	TRBJ2-5	.	.	TGTGCCAGCAGCTTAGAGAGGGTATCCATCCAAGAGACCCAGTACTTC	CASSLERVSIQETQYF
TRBV9	TRBJ2-3	TRBD1	.	TGTGCCAGCAGCGTAACAGGGGCGTTATCAGATACGCAGTATTTT	CASSVTGALSDTQYF
TRBV27	TRBJ2-7	TRBD2	.	TGTGCCAGCAGTTTCGGGACTACCGGCTACGAGCAGTACTTC	CASSFGTTGYEQYF
TRBV28	TRBJ2-5	TRBD2	once	TGTGCCAGCAGTTTACTCCAGCCGGGACTAGGTGAGACCCAGTACTTC	CASSLLQPGLGETQYF
TRBV5-6	TRBJ2-3	.	once	TGTGCCAGCAGCTTGATTGGCGGCAACGCCACAGATACGCAGTATTTT	CASSLIGGNATDTQYF
TRBV5-1	TRBJ1-1	.	.	TGCGCCAGCAGCCTGGCGGTGGCAGACCTAAACACTGAAGCTTTCTTT	CASSLAVADLNTEAFF
TRBV9	TRBJ2-7	TRBD1	.	TGTGCCAGCAGCGTCCTCGGGACAGGAGCCTACGAGCAGTACTTC	CASSVLGTGAYEQYF
TRBV28	TRBJ2-7	.	.	TGTGCCAGCAGTTTTTCTGGGAACCCCTACGAGCAGTACTTC	CASSFSGNPYEQYF
TRBV15	TRBJ2-1	.	.	TGTGCCACCAGCAGAGCAGGTAGAAACAATGAGCAGTTCTTC	CATSRAGRNNEQFF
TRBV29-1	TRBJ2-7	.	once	TGCAGCGTTGAACCGACAGGCTCCTACGAGCAGTACTTC	CSVEPTGSYEQYF
TRBV27	TRBJ2-3	.	once	TGTGCCAGCAGTTTATGGCGGAGCACAGATACGCAGTATTTT	CASSLWRSTDTQYF
TRBV19	TRBJ2-3	.	once	TGTGCCAGTAGTATAGTGGGGGGAAGCACAGATACGCAGTATTTT	CASSIVGGSTDTQYF
TRBV27	TRBJ1-1	TRBD1	.	TGTGCCAGCATAACAGGGGCGAACACTGAAGCTTTCTTT	CASITGANTEAFF
TRBV10-3	TRBJ2-7	.	.	TGTGCCATCAGTGCATGGGACGGATCCTACGAGCAGTACTTC	CAISAWDGSYEQYF
TRBV7-9	TRBJ2-3	TRBD2	.	TGTGCCAGCAGCCTGGGACTAGCGGTCACAGATACGCAGTATTTT	CASSLGLAVTDTQYF
TRBV5-1	TRBJ2-7	.	.	TGCGCCAGCAGCTTGCAATCCGGGAACGAGCAGTACTTC	CASSLQSGNEQYF
TRBV5-1	TRBJ2-1	TRBD2	.	TGCGCCAGCAGCTTGACTAGCGGGATCTACAATGAGCAGTTCTTC	CASSLTSGIYNEQFF
TRBV4-1	TRBJ2-7	.	.	TGCGCCAGCAGCCAAGGCGTGACTAGTAGCTACGAGCAGTACTTC	CASSQGVTSSYEQYF
TRBV19	TRBJ2-4	.	.	TGTGCCAGTAGTATTCCCAAAAACATTCAGTACTTC	CASSIPKNIQYF
TRBV5-6	TRBJ1-2	.	.	TGTGCCAGCACCGAAACTCGGACAGTGGGGGTGAGCTACACCTTC	CASTETRTVGVSYTF
TRBV29-1	TRBJ2-7	.	.	TGCAGCGTTGAAGGGGGAGACCTACCTGGCTGGGAGCAGTACTTC	CSVEGGDLPGWEQYF
TRBV5-6	TRBJ1-2	TRBD1	once	TGTGCCAGCACCACCCCCCGAGGGGGCGACTATGGCTACACCTTC	CASTTPRGGDYGYTF
TRBV4-1	TRBJ2-3	TRBD2	.	TGCGCCAGCAGCCCGCCGGGACTAGGCACAGATACGCAGTATTTT	CASSPPGLGTDTQYF
TRBV30	TRBJ2-5	TRBD2	.	TGTGCCTGGAGTGTTACGGGACTAGCGGGAGAGACCCAGTACTTC	CAWSVTGLAGETQYF
TRBV6-4	TRBJ2-7	.	.	TGTGCCAGCAGTCCTTCACCCTCTCTCGAGCAGTACTTC	CASSPSPSLEQYF
TRBV29-1	TRBJ1-1	.	.	TGCAGCGCGACCCCGGCGTCGGGCACTGAAGCTTTCTTT	CSATPASGTEAFF
TRBV11-2	TRBJ2-1	.	.	TGTGCCAGCAGCTTAATATCCAATGAGCAGTTCTTC	CASSLISNEQFF
TRBV30	TRBJ2-5	TRBD2	.	TGTGCCTGGAGTGTACGAGTAGCGGGCCTCCAAGAGACCCAGTACTTC	CAWSVRVAGLQETQYF
TRBV9	TRBJ2-5	TRBD2	.	TGTGCCAGCAGCCCCCGGGGTAGCGGGAGGGTAGAGACCCAGTACTTC	CASSPRGSGRVETQYF
TRBV7-6	TRBJ2-3	TRBD1	.	TGTGCCAGCGGGGACAGGGAGGTAGATACGCAGTATTTT	CASGDREVDTQYF
TRBV6-5	TRBJ1-2	.	.	TGTGCCAGCAGTTACTCGGAGGGAGGGTATGGCTACACCTTC	CASSYSEGGYGYTF